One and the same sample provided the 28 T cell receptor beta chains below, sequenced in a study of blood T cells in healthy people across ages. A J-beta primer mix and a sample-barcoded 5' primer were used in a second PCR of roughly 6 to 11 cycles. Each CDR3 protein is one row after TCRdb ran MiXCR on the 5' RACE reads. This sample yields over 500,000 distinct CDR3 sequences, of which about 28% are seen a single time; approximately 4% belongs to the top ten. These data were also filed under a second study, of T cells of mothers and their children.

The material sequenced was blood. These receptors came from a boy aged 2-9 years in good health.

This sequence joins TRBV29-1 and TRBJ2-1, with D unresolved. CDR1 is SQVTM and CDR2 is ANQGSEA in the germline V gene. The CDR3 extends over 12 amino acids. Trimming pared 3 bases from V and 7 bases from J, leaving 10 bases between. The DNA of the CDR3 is TGCAGCGTTGAGCGCCAGTTGAATGAGCAGTTCTTC. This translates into CSVERQLNEQFF.

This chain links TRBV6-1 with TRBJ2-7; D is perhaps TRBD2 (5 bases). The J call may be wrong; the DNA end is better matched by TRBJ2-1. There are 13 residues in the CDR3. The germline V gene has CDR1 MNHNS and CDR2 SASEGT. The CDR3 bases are TGTGCCAGCAGTGAAGGGCTAGCCCACGAGCAGTTCTTC. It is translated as CASSEGLAHEQFF.

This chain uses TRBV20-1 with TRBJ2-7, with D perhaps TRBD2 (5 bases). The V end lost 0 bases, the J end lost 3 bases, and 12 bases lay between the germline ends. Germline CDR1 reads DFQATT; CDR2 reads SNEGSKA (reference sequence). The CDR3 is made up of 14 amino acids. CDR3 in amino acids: CSAREGDLNYEQYF. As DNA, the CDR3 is TGCAGTGCTAGAGAGGGAGATCTAAACTACGAGCAGTACTTC.

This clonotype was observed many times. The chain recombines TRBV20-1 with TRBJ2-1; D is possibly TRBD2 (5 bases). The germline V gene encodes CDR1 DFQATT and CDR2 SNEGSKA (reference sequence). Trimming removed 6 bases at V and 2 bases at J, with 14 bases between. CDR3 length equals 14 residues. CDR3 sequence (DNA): TGCAGTGCCTTGCCCAGCGGTCCCTACAATGAGCAGTTCTTC. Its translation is CSALPSGPYNEQFF.

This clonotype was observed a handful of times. CDR3: CASSLGGGHRYSPLHF. The CDR3 coding sequence is TGTGCCAGCAGCTTAGGAGGGGGACACCGATATTCACCCCTCCACTTT. The V gene is TRBV11-2, the J gene TRBJ1-6; possible D gene TRBD1, 6 bases. Germline V lookup: CDR1 SGHAT, CDR2 FQNNGV. The CDR3 sequence is 16 residues long. V was shortened by 1 base and J by 8 bases, with 15 bases between the two germline ends.

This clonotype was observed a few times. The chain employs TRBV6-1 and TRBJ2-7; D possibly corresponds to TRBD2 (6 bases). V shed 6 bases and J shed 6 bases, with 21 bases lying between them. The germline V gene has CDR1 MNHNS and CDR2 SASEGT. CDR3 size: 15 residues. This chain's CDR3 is CASSTAGMMLIEQYF. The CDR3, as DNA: TGTGCCAGCAGCACTGCGGGGATGATGCTGATCGAGCAGTACTTC.

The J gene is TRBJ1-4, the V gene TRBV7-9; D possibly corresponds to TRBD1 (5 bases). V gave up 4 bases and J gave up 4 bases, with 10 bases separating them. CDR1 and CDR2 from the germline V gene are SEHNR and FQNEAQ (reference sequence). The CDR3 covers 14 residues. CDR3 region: CASSSTRGNEKLFF. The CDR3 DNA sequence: TGTGCCAGCAGCTCGACGAGGGGTAATGAAAAACTGTTTTTT.

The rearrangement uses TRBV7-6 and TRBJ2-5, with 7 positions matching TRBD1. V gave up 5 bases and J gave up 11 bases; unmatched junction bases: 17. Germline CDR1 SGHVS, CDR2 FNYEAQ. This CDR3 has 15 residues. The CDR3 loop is CASSPGQQPGREQYF. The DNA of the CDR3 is TGTGCCAGCAGCCCGGGACAGCAACCGGGGAGAGAGCAGTACTTC.

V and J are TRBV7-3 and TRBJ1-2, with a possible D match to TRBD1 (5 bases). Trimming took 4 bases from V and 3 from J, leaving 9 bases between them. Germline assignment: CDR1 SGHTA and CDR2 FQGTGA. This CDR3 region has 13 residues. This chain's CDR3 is CASSYWGDYGYTF. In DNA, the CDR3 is TGTGCCAGCAGCTATTGGGGGGACTATGGCTACACCTTC.

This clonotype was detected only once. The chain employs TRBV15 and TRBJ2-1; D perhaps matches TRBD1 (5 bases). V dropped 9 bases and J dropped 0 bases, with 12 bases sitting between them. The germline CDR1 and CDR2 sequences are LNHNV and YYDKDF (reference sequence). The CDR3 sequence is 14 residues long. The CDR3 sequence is CATVGAGSYNEQFF. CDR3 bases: TGTGCCACTGTTGGGGCTGGCTCCTACAATGAGCAGTTCTTC.

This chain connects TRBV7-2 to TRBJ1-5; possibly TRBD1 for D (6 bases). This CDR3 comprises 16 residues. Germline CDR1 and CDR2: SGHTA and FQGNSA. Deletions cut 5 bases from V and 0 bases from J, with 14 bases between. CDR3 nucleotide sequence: TGTGCCAGCAGCCCTCGGGGGGCGGGTAGCAATCAGCCCCAGCATTTT. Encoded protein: CASSPRGAGSNQPQHF.

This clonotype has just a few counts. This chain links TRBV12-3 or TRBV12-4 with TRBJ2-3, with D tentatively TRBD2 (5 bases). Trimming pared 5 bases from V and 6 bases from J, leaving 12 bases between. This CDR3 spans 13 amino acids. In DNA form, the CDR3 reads TGTGCCAGCAGTCCGTTAGCGCCGGATACGCAGTATTTT. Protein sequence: CASSPLAPDTQYF.

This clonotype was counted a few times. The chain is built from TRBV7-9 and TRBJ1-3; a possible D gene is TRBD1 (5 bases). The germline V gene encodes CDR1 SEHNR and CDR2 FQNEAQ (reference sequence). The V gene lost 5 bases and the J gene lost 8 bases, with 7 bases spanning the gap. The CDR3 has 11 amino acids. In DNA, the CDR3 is TGTGCCAGCAGCCAGACAGACACCATATATTTT. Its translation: CASSQTDTIYF.

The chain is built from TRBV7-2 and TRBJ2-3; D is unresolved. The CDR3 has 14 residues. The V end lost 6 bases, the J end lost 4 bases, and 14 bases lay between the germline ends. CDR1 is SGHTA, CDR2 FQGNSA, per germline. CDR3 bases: TGTGCCAGCAGTCGAGGTCCAGGCCCAGATACGCAGTATTTT. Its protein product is CASSRGPGPDTQYF.

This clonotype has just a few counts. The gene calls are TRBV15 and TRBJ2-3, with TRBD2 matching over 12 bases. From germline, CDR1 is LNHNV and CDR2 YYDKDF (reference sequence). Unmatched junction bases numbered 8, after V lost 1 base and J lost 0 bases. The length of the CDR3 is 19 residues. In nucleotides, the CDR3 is TGTGCCACCAGCAGAGGGGCCACTAGCGGGGGGCTTAGCACAGATACGCAGTATTTT. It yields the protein CATSRGATSGGLSTDTQYF.

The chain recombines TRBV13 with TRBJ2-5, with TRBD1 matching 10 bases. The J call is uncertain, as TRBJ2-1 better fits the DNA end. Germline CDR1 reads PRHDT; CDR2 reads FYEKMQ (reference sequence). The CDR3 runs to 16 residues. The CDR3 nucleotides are TGTGCCACCAGTGATTTAGGGGGACAGGGGTTCGATGAGCAGTTCTTC. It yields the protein CATSDLGGQGFDEQFF.

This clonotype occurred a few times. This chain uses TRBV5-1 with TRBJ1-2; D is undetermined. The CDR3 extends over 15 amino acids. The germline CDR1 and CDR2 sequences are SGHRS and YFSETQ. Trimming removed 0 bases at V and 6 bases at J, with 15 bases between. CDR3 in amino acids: CASSLEVGSVNGYTF. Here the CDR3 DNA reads TGCGCCAGCAGCTTGGAAGTAGGGTCGGTTAATGGCTACACCTTC.

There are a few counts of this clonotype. CDR3 region: CAIRDPGQGQETQYF. CDR3 sequence (DNA): TGTGCCATCAGGGACCCGGGACAGGGACAAGAGACCCAGTACTTC. The rearrangement links TRBV10-3 to TRBJ2-5; 9 nucleotides agree with TRBD1. V lost 6 bases, J lost 2 bases, and 7 bases stayed unmatched. The germline gives CDR1 ENHRY, CDR2 SYGVKD. The CDR3 extends over 15 amino acids.

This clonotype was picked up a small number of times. The CDR3 DNA reads as TGCAGTGCTAGTCGGGGGTTTGGCTACACCTTC. Translating it yields CSASRGFGYTF. The J gene is TRBJ1-2, the V gene TRBV20-1; a weak D match, TRBD1 (5 bases). V was pared by 3 bases and J by 7 bases, with 9 bases between. The CDR3 has 11 residues. Germline lookup yields CDR1 DFQATT and CDR2 SNEGSKA (reference sequence).

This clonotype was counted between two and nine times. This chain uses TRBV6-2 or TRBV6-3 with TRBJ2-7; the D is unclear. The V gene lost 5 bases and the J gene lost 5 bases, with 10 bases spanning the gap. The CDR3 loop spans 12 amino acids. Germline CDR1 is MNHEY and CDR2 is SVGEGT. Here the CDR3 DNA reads TGTGCCAGCAGTATTGGGGTCCACGAGCAGTACTTC. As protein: CASSIGVHEQYF.

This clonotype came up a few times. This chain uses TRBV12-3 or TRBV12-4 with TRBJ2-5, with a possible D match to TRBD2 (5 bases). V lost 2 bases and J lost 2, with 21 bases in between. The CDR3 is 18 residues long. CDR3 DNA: TGTGCCAGCAGTTTAACTACGGCGGGCCGAGGCCGGCAAGAGACCCAGTACTTC. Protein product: CASSLTTAGRGRQETQYF.

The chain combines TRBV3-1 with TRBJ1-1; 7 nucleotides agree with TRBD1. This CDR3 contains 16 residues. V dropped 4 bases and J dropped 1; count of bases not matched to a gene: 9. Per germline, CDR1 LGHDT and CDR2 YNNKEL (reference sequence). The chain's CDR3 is CASSPLNRDRNTEAFF. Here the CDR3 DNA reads TGTGCCAGCAGCCCGCTCAACCGGGACAGGAACACTGAAGCTTTCTTT.

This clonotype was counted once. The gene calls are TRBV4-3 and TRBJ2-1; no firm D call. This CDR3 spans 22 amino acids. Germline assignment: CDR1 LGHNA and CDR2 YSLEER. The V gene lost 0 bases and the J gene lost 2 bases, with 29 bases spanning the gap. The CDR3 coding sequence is TGCGCCAGCAGCCAAGATAATTGGGTCAGTGGCGGTCTCCGGCGGCCCTACAATGAGCAGTTCTTC. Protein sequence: CASSQDNWVSGGLRRPYNEQFF.

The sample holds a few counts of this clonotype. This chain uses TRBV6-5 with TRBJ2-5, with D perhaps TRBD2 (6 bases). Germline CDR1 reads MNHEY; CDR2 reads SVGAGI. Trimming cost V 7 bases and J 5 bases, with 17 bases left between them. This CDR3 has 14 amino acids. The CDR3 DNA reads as TGTGCCAGCACCCGGGGCGGGGCTACGGAGACCCAGTACTTC. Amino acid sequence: CASTRGGATETQYF.

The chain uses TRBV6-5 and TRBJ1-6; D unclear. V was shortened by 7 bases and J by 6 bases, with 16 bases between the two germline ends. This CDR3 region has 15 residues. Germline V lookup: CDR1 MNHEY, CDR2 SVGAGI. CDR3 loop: CASIRTLGGNSPLHF. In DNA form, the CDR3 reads TGTGCCAGCATTAGGACCCTCGGCGGTAATTCACCCCTCCACTTT.

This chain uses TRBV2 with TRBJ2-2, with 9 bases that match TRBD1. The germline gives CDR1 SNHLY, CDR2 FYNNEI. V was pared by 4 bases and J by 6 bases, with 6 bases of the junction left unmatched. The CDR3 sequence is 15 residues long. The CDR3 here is CASSGDRGESGELFF. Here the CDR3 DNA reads TGTGCCAGCAGTGGAGACAGGGGGGAATCCGGGGAGCTGTTTTTT.

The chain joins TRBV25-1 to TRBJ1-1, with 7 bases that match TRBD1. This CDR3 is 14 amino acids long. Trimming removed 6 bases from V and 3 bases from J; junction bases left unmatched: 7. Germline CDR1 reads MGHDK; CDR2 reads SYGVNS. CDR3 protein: CASRPGQDHTEAFF. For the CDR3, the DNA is TGTGCCAGCAGGCCCGGACAGGACCACACTGAAGCTTTCTTT.

DNA for the CDR3: TGTGCCAGCTCACCACAGGGGGACAATGGAGAGACCCAGTACTTC. Translated: CASSPQGDNGETQYF. The rearrangement uses TRBV18 and TRBJ2-5, with D possibly TRBD1 on 6 matching bases. Germline assignment: CDR1 KGHSH and CDR2 LQKENI. The CDR3 runs to 15 residues. Trimming took off 1 base at V and 4 bases at J, with 13 bases between the two ends. The complete variable domain, with remaining parts taken from reference TRBV18 and TRBJ2-5, reads NAGVMQNPRHLVRRRGQEARLRCSPMKGHSHVYWYRQLPEEGLKFMVYLQKENIIDESGMPKERFSAEFPKEGPSILRIQQVVRGDSAAYFCASSPQGDNGETQYFGPGTRLLVL.